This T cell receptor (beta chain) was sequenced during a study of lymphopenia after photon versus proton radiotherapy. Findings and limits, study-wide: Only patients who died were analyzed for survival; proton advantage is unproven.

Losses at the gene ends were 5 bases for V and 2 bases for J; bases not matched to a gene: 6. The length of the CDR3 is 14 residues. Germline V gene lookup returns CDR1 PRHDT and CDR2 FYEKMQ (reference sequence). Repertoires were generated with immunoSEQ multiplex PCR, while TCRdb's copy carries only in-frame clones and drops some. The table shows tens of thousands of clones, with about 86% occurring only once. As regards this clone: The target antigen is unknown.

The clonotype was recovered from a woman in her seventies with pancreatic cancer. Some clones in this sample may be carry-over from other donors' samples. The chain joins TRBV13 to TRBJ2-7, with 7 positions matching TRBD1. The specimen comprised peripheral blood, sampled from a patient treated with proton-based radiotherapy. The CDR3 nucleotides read TGTGCCAGCAGCCTCTCGGGGACAGCCTACGAGCAGTACTTC. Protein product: CASSLSGTAYEQYF. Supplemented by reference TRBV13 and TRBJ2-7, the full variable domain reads AAGVIQSPRHLIKEKRETATLKCYPIPRHDTVYWYQQGPGQDPQFLISFYEKMQSDKGSIPDRFSAQQFSDYHSELNMSSLELGDSALYFCASSLSGTAYEQYFGPGTRLTVT.